Sequencing of this T cell receptor (beta chain) was carried out in a study of blood T cell repertoires in COVID-19. The protocol was immunoSEQ multiplex PCR, while the TCRdb copy is restricted to in-frame clones and leaves out a portion. The table shows around 72,000 clones, with over 75% occurring only once. CDR3 length: 14 amino acids. V dropped 6 bases and J dropped 4; count of bases not matched to a gene: 4. CDR1 and CDR2 from the germline V gene are SEHNR and FQNEAQ (reference sequence). This clone appeared a few times. The sequenced material came from peripheral blood. This receptor was taken from a man in his fifties with acute or convalescent COVID-19. The chain employs TRBV7-9 and TRBJ2-5; 11 bases agree with TRBD2. The CDR3: CASSNSGGAETQYF. CDR3 in DNA: TGTGCCAGCAGTAATAGCGGGGGGGCAGAGACCCAGTACTTC.